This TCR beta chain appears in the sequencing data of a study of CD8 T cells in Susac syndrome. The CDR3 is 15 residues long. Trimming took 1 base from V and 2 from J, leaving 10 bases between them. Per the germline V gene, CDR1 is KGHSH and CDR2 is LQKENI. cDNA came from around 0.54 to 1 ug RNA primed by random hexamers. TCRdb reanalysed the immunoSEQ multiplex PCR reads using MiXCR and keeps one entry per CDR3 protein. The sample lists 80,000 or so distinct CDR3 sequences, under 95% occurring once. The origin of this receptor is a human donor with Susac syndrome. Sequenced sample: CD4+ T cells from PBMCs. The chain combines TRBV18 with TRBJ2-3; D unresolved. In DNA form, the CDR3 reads TGTGCCAGCTCACCACGGAACTTATTCACAGATACGCAGTATTTT. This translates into CASSPRNLFTDTQYF.